A single sample is the source of the 15 T cell receptor beta chains below, sequenced in a study of control samples from healthy donors and cancer patients. Data came from immunoSEQ multiplex PCR; TCRdb stores just in-frame clones and leaves some out. The data hold some 210,000 clones, with about 89% observed a single time. The material sequenced was blood. The receptors stem from a man aged 25 to 45 in good health.

This sequence joins TRBV2 and TRBJ1-6, with TRBD1 matching 8 bases. Germline loops: CDR1 SNHLY, CDR2 FYNNEI. The ends lost 7 bases at V and 7 bases at J; junction bases unmatched: 12. The CDR3 covers 16 residues. In DNA form, the CDR3 reads TGTGCCAGCACCCAATGGCAGGGGGCTGGAAATTCACCCCTCCACTTT. Translating gives CASTQWQGAGNSPLHF. Variable domain in full (rest from reference TRBV2 and TRBJ1-6): EPEVTQTPSHQVTQMGQEVILRCVPISNHLYFYWYRQILGQKVEFLVSFYNNEISEKSEIFDDQFSVERPDGSNFTLKIRSTKLEDSAMYFCASTQWQGAGNSPLHFGNGTRLTVT.

V usage is TRBV7-8 and J usage is TRBJ1-1; 10 nucleotides agree with TRBD1. Germline V lookup: CDR1 SGHVS, CDR2 FQNEAQ. CDR3 length: 17 residues. V dropped 2 bases and J dropped 10; count of bases not matched to a gene: 16. In nucleotides, the CDR3 is TGTGCCAGCAGCTTATACAACCACGGACAGGGGGGTTTTTTAGCTTTCTTT. The encoded protein is CASSLYNHGQGGFLAFF.

The chain uses TRBV10-2 and TRBJ1-5; D gene uncertain. The CDR3 has 13 residues. V lost 2 bases to trimming and J lost 5 bases, with 7 bases between them. In germline, CDR1 is WSHSY, CDR2 SAAADI. DNA for the CDR3: TGCGCCAGCAGTGAGCCTAAATATCAGCCCCAGCATTTT. This sequence encodes CASSEPKYQPQHF.

The genes are TRBV5-6 and TRBJ2-1; D perhaps matches TRBD1 (6 bases). The CDR3 is 13 amino acids. V was shortened by 1 base and J by 7 bases, with 9 bases between the two germline ends. Germline V gene lookup returns CDR1 SGHDT and CDR2 YYEEEE. The CDR3 DNA follows: TGTGCCAGCAGCTTGTACAGGGCAAATGAGCAGTTCTTC. Encoded protein: CASSLYRANEQFF.

The chain couples TRBV3-1 (or the pseudogene TRBV3-2) to TRBJ1-3; D is possibly TRBD1 (6 bases). There are 15 residues in the CDR3. Germline CDR1 is LGHDT and CDR2 is YNNKEL (reference sequence). V was cut by 0 bases and J by 2 bases, with 8 bases left in between. The CDR3 region is CASSQDQGTGNTIYF. The CDR3 DNA reads as TGTGCCAGCAGCCAAGATCAGGGGACTGGAAACACCATATATTTT.

The chain has TRBV30 and TRBJ1-2; D is uncertain. CDR3 length equals 11 residues. From germline, CDR1 is GTSNPN and CDR2 SVGIG (reference sequence). The V and J ends lost 5 bases and 1 base respectively, with 5 bases between them. The CDR3 sequence is CAWFNNYGYTF. Here the CDR3 DNA reads TGTGCCTGGTTCAATAACTATGGCTACACCTTC.

The V gene is TRBV19, the J gene TRBJ2-7; maybe TRBD1 (6 bases). The CDR3 loop spans 12 amino acids. Germline V lookup: CDR1 LNHDA, CDR2 SQIVND (reference sequence). V was clipped by 10 bases and J by 3 bases, with 13 bases between them. CDR3 sequence reads: CATQDRSYEQYF. The CDR3 nucleotides read TGTGCCACACAGGACAGAAGCTACGAGCAGTACTTC.

The DNA of the CDR3 is TGTGCCAGCAGTGAAAGGTTGGAGGGACCCGACGAGCAGTACTTC. This translates into CASSERLEGPDEQYF. The V call is TRBV6-1, the J call TRBJ2-7, with a possible D match to TRBD2 (6 bases). Trimming stripped 2 bases from V and 5 bases from J, with 16 bases between. The CDR3 is made up of 15 amino acids. CDR1 and CDR2 (germline): MNHNS, SASEGT.

V gene TRBV12-3 or TRBV12-4 combines with J gene TRBJ2-3, with D perhaps assigned TRBD1 or TRBD2 (6 bases each). Trimming left V 10 bases short and J 8 bases short, with 19 bases between. The CDR3 loop spans 13 amino acids. For the CDR3, the DNA is TGTGCCACCAGCGTTGGGGGGCGCGGTACGCAGTATTTT. Its translation is CATSVGGRGTQYF.

The genes are TRBV28 and TRBJ1-2; maybe TRBD1 (5 bases). Germline assignment: CDR1 MDHEN and CDR2 SYDVKM. V lost 4 bases, J lost 7 bases, and 10 bases lay in between. The CDR3 totals 12 residues. CDR3: CASSSHGGGYTF. DNA of the CDR3: TGTGCCAGCAGTTCCCATGGGGGTGGCTACACCTTC.

This chain connects TRBV24-1 to TRBJ2-4; 8 bases are a match to TRBD1. Germline CDR1 and CDR2: KGHDR and SFDVKD. Trimming cost V 3 bases and J 6 bases; bases outside gene matches: 9. The CDR3 extends over 16 amino acids. The CDR3 DNA reads TGTGCCACCAGTGATACCAGGACAGGGAGTCCAAACATTCAGTACTTC. It codes for CATSDTRTGSPNIQYF.

V and J are TRBV2 and TRBJ2-7; no reliable D call. Germline V gene sequence: CDR1 SNHLY, CDR2 FYNNEI. This CDR3 is built from 13 residues. The V end lost 1 base, the J end lost 3 bases, and 7 bases lay between the germline ends. The DNA for the CDR3 is TGTGCCAGCAGTGAAGGCAGGTTCTACGAGCAGTACTTC. It codes for CASSEGRFYEQYF.

The V call is TRBV5-1, the J call TRBJ2-7; D may correspond to TRBD1 or TRBD2 (5 bases each). Germline assignment: CDR1 SGHRS and CDR2 YFSETQ. The CDR3 is 14 residues long. The germline V and J ends were trimmed by 4 bases and 5 bases, with 16 bases remaining between them. CDR3 region: CASSPSTGRDEQYF. The CDR3 nucleotides read TGCGCCAGCAGCCCCTCGACGGGACGGGACGAGCAGTACTTC.

J is TRBJ2-7 and V is TRBV6-5; perhaps TRBD1 as D (6 bases). V shed 5 bases and J shed 3 bases, with 14 bases lying between them. The CDR3 has 14 residues. Per germline, CDR1 MNHEY and CDR2 SVGAGI. CDR3 coding DNA: TGTGCCAGCAGTATTCCCGGGACAAGCTACGAGCAGTACTTC. This encodes CASSIPGTSYEQYF.

This chain connects TRBV27 to TRBJ1-5, with 7 bases lining up with TRBD1. The CDR3 length is 16 residues. Germline lookup yields CDR1 MNHEY and CDR2 SMNVEV (reference sequence). J gave up 6 bases and V 5 bases, and 13 bases lay outside the gene matches. Written as DNA, the CDR3 is TGTGCCAGCAGTCCCCAGGGGGGGGCAGGGGGTCAGCCCCAGCATTTT. Its protein is CASSPQGGAGGQPQHF.